These 17 T cell receptor beta chains originate from one sample sequenced in a study of human T cells and chemical hapten exposure. As for time point: pre-sensitization, week 0. Treatment in this sample: therapeutic diphenylcyclopropenone sensitization with weekly scalp DPC. One entry per CDR3 protein, called by TCRdb with MiXCR from the RACE reads. The sample has 300,000 to 450,000 distinct CDR3 sequences; around 5.5% are singletons. Sequencing was performed on whole blood, taken in connection with sensitization to the hapten diphenylcyclopropenone (DPC). The receptors come from a woman in her forties or fifties with alopecia areata. Some clones in this sample may be carry-over from other donors' samples.

This rearrangement joins TRBV28 to TRBJ1-2; D remains ambiguous. CDR1 and CDR2 from the germline V gene are MDHEN and SYDVKM. The CDR3 consists of 12 residues. Trimming stripped 6 bases from V and 7 bases from J, with 12 bases between. CDR3 sequence: CASSFRALGYTF. The CDR3 nucleotides read TGTGCCAGCAGCTTCCGGGCCCTTGGCTACACCTTC.

Regarding this clonotype: A single base separates this from a much larger clone, so it may be a read error. This sequence joins TRBV2 and TRBJ2-7; D uncertain. Germline V gene data show CDR1 as SNHLY and CDR2 as FYNNEI. This CDR3 has 10 residues. CDR3 DNA: TGTGCCAGCAGTTCCTCCGAGCAGTACTTC. It codes for CASSSSEQYF.

The chain employs TRBV27 and TRBJ1-5; D gene unclear. V shed 6 bases and J shed 2 bases, with 14 bases lying between them. Per the germline V gene, CDR1 is MNHEY and CDR2 is SMNVEV (reference sequence). There are 15 residues in the CDR3. The CDR3 DNA is TGTGCCAGCAGCCCAGTCCGGCAGCGCAATCAGCCCCAGCATTTT. This encodes CASSPVRQRNQPQHF.

The table lists this clonotype with many counts. This chain links TRBV6-5 with TRBJ2-7; D tentatively fits TRBD1 or TRBD2 (5 bases each). Germline V gene data show CDR1 as MNHEY and CDR2 as SVGAGI. This CDR3 contains 12 residues. V dropped 8 bases and J dropped 6 bases, with 14 bases sitting between them. CDR3 amino acids: CASGGVGGEQYF. The CDR3 DNA reads TGTGCCAGCGGGGGAGTGGGCGGCGAGCAGTACTTC.

The table lists this clonotype with a few counts. V is TRBV7-2 and J is TRBJ2-1; no clear D gene. The CDR3 consists of 15 residues. Germline CDR1 is SGHTA and CDR2 is FQGNSA. Trimming took off 0 bases at V and 9 bases at J, with 15 bases between the two ends. The CDR3 DNA follows: TGTGCCAGCAGCTTAGCTAGTCCCGAGATAGGTGAGCAGTTCTTC. Translated, it gives CASSLASPEIGEQFF.

This clonotype occurred many times. The rearrangement links TRBV12-3 or TRBV12-4 to TRBJ1-2; D remains unclear. The CDR3 extends over 15 amino acids. V was shortened by 1 base and J by 3 bases, with 12 bases between the two germline ends. CDR3 sequence (DNA): TGTGCCAGCAGTTTAGGACCCCGTGGCGACTATGGCTACACCTTC. Translation: CASSLGPRGDYGYTF.

This clonotype has at least ten counts. The junction departs from germline at one end; a sequencing error may be responsible. V gene TRBV20-1 combines with J gene TRBJ2-1; 11 nucleotides line up with TRBD2. CDR1 and CDR2 from the germline V gene are DFQATT and SNEGSKA (reference sequence). This CDR3 spans 11 amino acids. This chain's CDR3 is CSARVAGGCLF. CDR3 coding DNA: TGCAGTGCTAGGGTAGCGGGAGGGTGTCTCTTC.

This rearrangement joins TRBV4-3 to TRBJ2-2; D is perhaps TRBD2 (5 bases). CDR1 is LGHNA, CDR2 YSLEER, per germline. This CDR3 region has 14 residues. V gave up 3 bases and J gave up 6 bases, with 11 bases separating them. The CDR3 loop is CASSQLEAAGELFF. Written as DNA, the CDR3 is TGCGCCAGCAGCCAGTTGGAGGCGGCCGGGGAGCTGTTTTTT.

This clonotype was detected ten times or more. This chain links TRBV5-1 with TRBJ1-2, with D tentatively TRBD1 (5 bases). The CDR3 runs to 15 residues. Germline V gene data show CDR1 as SGHRS and CDR2 as YFSETQ. V was clipped by 0 bases and J by 2 bases, with 11 bases between them. CDR3 nucleotides: TGCGCCAGCAGCTTGGCCTTGACAGCAAACTATGGCTACACCTTC. This sequence encodes CASSLALTANYGYTF.

V and J are TRBV15 and TRBJ2-4, with 7 bases identical to TRBD2. After removal of 0 bases from V and 11 bases from J, the junction contained 13 bases not matched to a gene. CDR1 and CDR2 from the germline V gene are LNHNV and YYDKDF (reference sequence). This CDR3 region has 16 residues. CDR3: CATSRDLPGAGVVQYF. The DNA of the CDR3 is TGTGCCACCAGCAGAGATCTCCCAGGCGCGGGAGTGGTTCAGTACTTC.

This clonotype appeared a few times. The chain uses TRBV7-9 and TRBJ1-3, with D unresolved. The CDR3 has 11 residues. Germline loops: CDR1 SEHNR, CDR2 FQNEAQ (reference sequence). With 8 bases removed from V and 5 bases from J, the gap between germline ends came to 7 bases. The CDR3 spells CASLRRNTIYF. CDR3 nucleotide sequence: TGTGCCAGCCTCCGGCGAAACACCATATATTTT.

This clonotype was seen ten or more times. This sequence joins TRBV3-1 and TRBJ2-7; 10 bases map to TRBD2. Germline CDR1 reads LGHDT; CDR2 reads YNNKEL (reference sequence). The J segment lost 5 bases and the V segment lost 0 bases, leaving 1 base of the junction unmatched. The CDR3 is 14 amino acids. CDR3 in amino acids: CASSQEGLADEQYF. In DNA form, the CDR3 reads TGTGCCAGCAGCCAAGAAGGACTAGCGGACGAGCAGTACTTC.

This clonotype was seen many times. The rearrangement joins TRBV6-2 or TRBV6-3 to TRBJ2-7, with D unclear. Germline V gene data show CDR1 as MNHEY and CDR2 as SVGEGT. V lost 7 bases, J lost 2 bases, and 18 bases lay in between. There are 15 residues in the CDR3. CDR3 region: CASNLRTSSTYEQYF. DNA of the CDR3: TGTGCCAGCAACCTTCGGACGTCCAGCACCTACGAGCAGTACTTC.

The sample holds a few counts of this clonotype. This sequence joins TRBV7-9 and TRBJ1-2; D uncertain. The CDR3 runs 12 residues. From germline, CDR1 is SEHNR and CDR2 FQNEAQ (reference sequence). Trimming stripped 11 bases from V and 2 bases from J, with 12 bases between. The CDR3 is CAVGTDNYGYTF. The DNA for the CDR3 is TGTGCCGTCGGAACAGACAACTATGGCTACACCTTC.

The table lists this clonotype with a few counts. J is TRBJ2-1 and V is TRBV20-1, with 9 bases aligning to TRBD1. V gave up 2 bases and J gave up 5 bases; unmatched junction bases: 10. Germline CDR1 and CDR2: DFQATT and SNEGSKA (reference sequence). The CDR3 length is 16 residues. For the CDR3, the DNA is TGCAGTGCTAGATCCCTCCGGGACAGGGTTGACAATGAGCAGTTCTTC. Its protein is CSARSLRDRVDNEQFF.

The V and J genes are TRBV6-5 and TRBJ1-4; 9 nucleotides align to TRBD1. Germline CDR1 and CDR2: MNHEY and SVGAGI. This CDR3 has 14 amino acids. Unmatched junction bases numbered 2, after V lost 3 bases and J lost 6 bases. Here the CDR3 DNA reads TGTGCCAGCAGTTATACAGGGGGCGATGAAAAACTGTTTTTT. Encoded protein: CASSYTGGDEKLFF.

V is TRBV4-1 and J is TRBJ2-7; a weak D match, TRBD2 (6 bases). Germline CDR1 and CDR2: MGHRA and YSYEKL. The V end lost 0 bases, the J end lost 7 bases, and 10 bases lay between the germline ends. This CDR3 is built from 13 residues. The CDR3 loop is CASSQDWGEEQYF. The CDR3 DNA reads TGCGCCAGCAGCCAAGATTGGGGGGAGGAGCAGTACTTC.